Below, 21 T cell receptor beta chains from the same sample are listed, as sequenced in a study of blood T cell repertoires in COVID-19 (dated by TCRdb to the early 2020s). Library preparation used the immunoSEQ multiplex PCR assay. Held by TCRdb, this immuneACCESS table contains in-frame sequences only and omits some clones. Under half of the omission traces to an unresolved V gene where checked; the cause of the rest is unknown. In this sample the table shows some 290,000 clones, 88% of which occur a single time. The top ten clones comprise roughly 12% of the sample. The sample taken for sequencing was peripheral blood. These receptors were collected from a woman between 25 and 40 years old with COVID-19, enrolled during active disease.

This rearrangement joins TRBV6-2 or TRBV6-3 to TRBJ2-7; TRBD2 matches at 10 bases. Germline values: CDR1 MNHEY, CDR2 SVGEGT. This CDR3 region has 17 residues. J was trimmed by 6 bases and V by 5 bases; bases with no gene match: 16. CDR3: CASSDPGPSGGSLEQYF. The CDR3 DNA reads TGTGCCAGCAGTGACCCCGGCCCTAGCGGGGGCTCACTCGAGCAGTACTTC.

The V and J genes are TRBV7-2 and TRBJ2-7; maybe TRBD2 (5 bases). The CDR3 runs 13 residues. The germline CDR1 and CDR2 sequences are SGHTA and FQGNSA. The V end was cut by 5 bases, the J end by 7 bases, with 15 bases between. CDR3 bases: TGTGCCAGCAGCCCCGGGATCTCGAGGGAGCAGTACTTC. Residues: CASSPGISREQYF.

This clone was counted only a few times. This CDR3 is CASSLGAPKNTEAFF. CDR3 in DNA: TGTGCCAGCAGCTTGGGGGCACCCAAGAACACTGAAGCTTTCTTT. The V and J genes are TRBV5-5 and TRBJ1-1, with D unresolved. Germline CDR1 reads SGHKS; CDR2 reads YYEKEE (reference sequence). V gave up 0 bases and J gave up 1 base, with 10 bases separating them. CDR3 length: 15 residues.

The rearrangement uses TRBV6-5 and TRBJ2-2; no reliable D call. Trimming stripped 7 bases from V and 2 bases from J, with 11 bases between. CDR1 and CDR2 (germline): MNHEY, SVGAGI. The CDR3 totals 14 residues. The CDR3 coding sequence is TGTGCCAGCATTCGACTTCGTAACACCGGGGAGCTGTTTTTT. It translates to CASIRLRNTGELFF.

The chain has TRBV3-1 (or the pseudogene TRBV3-2) and TRBJ1-2; D call uncertain. Trimming pared 4 bases from V and 0 bases from J, leaving 9 bases between. This CDR3 is built from 14 residues. Germline loops: CDR1 LGHDT, CDR2 YNNKEL (reference sequence). CDR3 sequence reads: CASSLEGANYGYTF. The CDR3 DNA is TGTGCCAGCAGCCTGGAAGGAGCTAACTATGGCTACACCTTC.

The CDR3 region has the DNA TGTGCCAGCAGTCGAATTATAGACAGGGCGGAGGAAAAACTGTTTTTT. It codes for CASSRIIDRAEEKLFF. The chain couples TRBV2 to TRBJ1-4; 7 bases agree with TRBD1. This CDR3 is built from 16 residues. Per the germline V gene, CDR1 is SNHLY and CDR2 is FYNNEI. V trimming: 5 bases; J trimming: 8 bases; junction bases outside the gene matches: 14.

The V call is TRBV7-9, the J call TRBJ2-5, with D perhaps matching TRBD1 (6 bases). Trimming left V 1 base short and J 5 bases short, with 14 bases between. The CDR3 is 15 amino acids. CDR1 is SEHNR and CDR2 is FQNEAQ in the germline V gene (reference sequence). CDR3 nucleotides: TGTGCCAGCAGCTTAGAGTCCAACAGGGCCGAGACCCAGTACTTC. Protein product: CASSLESNRAETQYF.

This chain connects TRBV3-1 (or the pseudogene TRBV3-2) to TRBJ2-7; 10 positions agree with TRBD2. The V gene end was trimmed by 0 bases and the J gene end by 5 bases; junction bases not matched to a gene: 10. Per the germline V gene, CDR1 is LGHDT and CDR2 is YNNKEL (reference sequence). CDR3 length: 17 amino acids. In DNA, the CDR3 is TGTGCCAGCAGCCAAGACCAGCGAAGCGGGAGGGTAAACGAGCAGTACTTC. Encoded protein: CASSQDQRSGRVNEQYF.

The V and J genes are TRBV9 and TRBJ1-2; 8 nucleotides align to TRBD1. Germline CDR1 is SGDLS and CDR2 is YYNGEE. J gave up 7 bases and V 0 bases, and 5 bases lay outside the gene matches. The CDR3 is 14 residues long. The CDR3 DNA sequence: TGTGCCAGCAGCGTAGGCAGGGGGCATCGTGGCTACACCTTC. Protein product: CASSVGRGHRGYTF.

V is TRBV6-5 and J is TRBJ1-5, with 9 bases matching TRBD1. V lost 5 bases to trimming and J lost 15 bases; unmatched junction nucleotides: 8. Looked up from germline, CDR1 is MNHEY and CDR2 is SVGAGI. CDR3 length equals 12 residues. CDR3 sequence (DNA): TGTGCCAGCAGTACACAGACAGGGGGGCTGCATTTT. Its protein product is CASSTQTGGLHF.

The sample holds one count of this clone. The rearrangement joins TRBV6-6 to TRBJ2-1, with TRBD2 matching 11 bases. CDR1 is MNHNY, CDR2 SVGAGI, per germline (reference sequence). V dropped 7 bases and J dropped 5; count of bases not matched to a gene: 7. CDR3 length: 15 amino acids. CDR3 loop: CASNKLAGVNNEQFF. The CDR3 DNA sequence: TGTGCCAGCAACAAACTAGCGGGAGTAAACAATGAGCAGTTCTTC.

This sequence joins TRBV6-1 and TRBJ1-6; 8 nucleotides align to TRBD1. The CDR3 has 17 residues. Germline trimming cut 2 bases from V and 4 bases from J; bases unmatched to any gene: 7. In germline, CDR1 is MNHNS, CDR2 SASEGT. The CDR3 nucleotides read TGTGCCAGCAGTGAACCGGCAGGGGGCAGTTATAATTCACCCCTCCACTTT. Translation gives CASSEPAGGSYNSPLHF.

V is TRBV2 and J is TRBJ1-2; 7 positions agree with TRBD1. V gave up 8 bases and J gave up 2 bases; unmatched junction bases: 11. The germline V gene has CDR1 SNHLY and CDR2 FYNNEI. This CDR3 is 15 amino acids long. The CDR3 protein is CASGSLGTVNYGYTF. CDR3 sequence (DNA): TGTGCCAGCGGGAGCCTAGGGACAGTCAACTATGGCTACACCTTC. The complete variable domain, with remaining parts taken from reference TRBV2 and TRBJ1-2, reads EPEVTQTPSHQVTQMGQEVILRCVPISNHLYFYWYRQILGQKVEFLVSFYNNEISEKSEIFDDQFSVERPDGSNFTLKIRSTKLEDSAMYFCASGSLGTVNYGYTFGSGTRLTVV.

The J gene is TRBJ1-1, the V gene TRBV10-3; 7 nucleotides align to TRBD1. There are 15 residues in the CDR3. The germline gives CDR1 ENHRY, CDR2 SYGVKD. The V and J ends lost 11 bases and 2 bases, in that order; junction bases with no gene match: 14. CDR3 residues: CASLGGQVRNTEAFF. The DNA for the CDR3 is TGTGCCTCTCTAGGAGGACAGGTGAGAAACACTGAAGCTTTCTTT.

Turning to this clone: The identical CDR3 is also encoded by other nucleotide sequences in the sample. The chain joins TRBV9 to TRBJ2-1; D not certain. Trimming removed 0 bases from V and 8 bases from J, with 6 bases in between. CDR3 length: 12 residues. From germline, CDR1 is SGDLS and CDR2 YYNGEE. The CDR3 DNA sequence: TGTGCCAGCAGCGTAGGAGGATATGAGCAGTTCTTC. The encoded protein is CASSVGGYEQFF.

The chain is built from TRBV5-1 and TRBJ1-1; D is possibly TRBD1 (6 bases). CDR3 length: 13 residues. CDR1 is SGHRS and CDR2 is YFSETQ in the germline V gene. V was cut by 0 bases and J by 3 bases, with 6 bases left in between. CDR3 nucleotides: TGCGCCAGCAGCTTGGGGACAGACACTGAAGCTTTCTTT. Encoded protein: CASSLGTDTEAFF.

This rearrangement joins TRBV6-5 to TRBJ2-1; D gene unclear. V lost 6 bases and J 0 bases, leaving 12 bases between the germline ends. The CDR3 consists of 15 residues. The germline V gene encodes CDR1 MNHEY and CDR2 SVGAGI. CDR3 DNA: TGTGCCAGCAGGCCCACTTGGAGCTCCTACAATGAGCAGTTCTTC. Translation gives CASRPTWSSYNEQFF.

Here the CDR3 reads CASSYPQGGPNYGYTF. The DNA for the CDR3 is TGTGCCAGCAGTTACCCACAGGGGGGCCCTAACTATGGCTACACCTTC. The chain is built from TRBV6-6 and TRBJ1-2; 8 bases align to TRBD1. In germline, CDR1 is MNHNY, CDR2 SVGAGI (reference sequence). The CDR3 has 16 amino acids. Losses at the gene ends were 2 bases for V and 0 bases for J; bases not matched to a gene: 5.

Remarks on this clone: A much more abundant neighbour one base away suggests this may be a read error. The chain uses TRBV5-4 and TRBJ1-1, with unresolved D. The V gene lost 3 bases and the J gene lost 1 base, with 4 bases spanning the gap. CDR1 and CDR2 from the germline V gene are SGHNT and YYREEE (reference sequence). This CDR3 has 12 amino acids. CDR3 DNA: TGTGCCAGCAGCTACGGGAACACTGAAGCTTTCTTT. Amino acid sequence: CASSYGNTEAFF.

The rearrangement uses TRBV2 and TRBJ1-1; a possible D gene is TRBD1 (6 bases). Germline V gene lookup returns CDR1 SNHLY and CDR2 FYNNEI. The length of the CDR3 is 14 residues. Deletions cut 4 bases from V and 6 bases from J, with 15 bases between. The CDR3 here is CASSGGRGFAEAFF. The DNA for the CDR3 is TGTGCCAGCAGTGGCGGCAGGGGATTTGCTGAAGCTTTCTTT.

This chain connects TRBV5-1 to TRBJ2-3, with 8 bases lining up with TRBD1. V lost 7 bases to trimming and J lost 1 base; unmatched junction nucleotides: 5. The germline CDR1 and CDR2 sequences are SGHRS and YFSETQ. There are 14 residues in the CDR3. Here the CDR3 reads CASVMTGGTDTQYF. The CDR3 DNA is TGCGCCAGCGTAATGACAGGGGGCACAGATACGCAGTATTTT.